Ten or more counts support the clone carrying this T cell receptor (beta chain). Its target is unknown. The data originate from a study of naive and memory T cell subsets. Study-wide findings and caveats: Over 90% of naive TCR sequences appeared only once, unlike memory subsets.

Two oligonucleotides, mixed equimolar, formed the beta constant-region primer covering TRBC1 and TRBC2. The ligated cDNA underwent four PCR rounds using SP2 and nested alpha and beta constant-region primers. TCRdb redid the calling of the UMI-ligation and nested PCR reads with MiXCR, one entry per CDR3 protein. The profile shows under 100,000 distinct CDR3 sequences, 7% to 7.5% of them singletons. Separate alpha and beta amplification began at the second PCR step. Germline CDR1 MNHEY, CDR2 SMNVEV (reference sequence). Losses at the gene ends were 9 bases for V and 4 bases for J; bases not matched to a gene: 9. The CDR3 has 14 amino acids.

Sequenced input: central memory CD4+ T cells from blood. This chain connects TRBV27 to TRBJ1-2, with 9 bases identical to TRBD1. This receptor was obtained from a human donor in good health. The CDR3 reads CASFPGQGPYGYTF. CDR3 nucleotides: TGTGCCAGTTTCCCGGGACAGGGACCCTATGGCTACACCTTC.